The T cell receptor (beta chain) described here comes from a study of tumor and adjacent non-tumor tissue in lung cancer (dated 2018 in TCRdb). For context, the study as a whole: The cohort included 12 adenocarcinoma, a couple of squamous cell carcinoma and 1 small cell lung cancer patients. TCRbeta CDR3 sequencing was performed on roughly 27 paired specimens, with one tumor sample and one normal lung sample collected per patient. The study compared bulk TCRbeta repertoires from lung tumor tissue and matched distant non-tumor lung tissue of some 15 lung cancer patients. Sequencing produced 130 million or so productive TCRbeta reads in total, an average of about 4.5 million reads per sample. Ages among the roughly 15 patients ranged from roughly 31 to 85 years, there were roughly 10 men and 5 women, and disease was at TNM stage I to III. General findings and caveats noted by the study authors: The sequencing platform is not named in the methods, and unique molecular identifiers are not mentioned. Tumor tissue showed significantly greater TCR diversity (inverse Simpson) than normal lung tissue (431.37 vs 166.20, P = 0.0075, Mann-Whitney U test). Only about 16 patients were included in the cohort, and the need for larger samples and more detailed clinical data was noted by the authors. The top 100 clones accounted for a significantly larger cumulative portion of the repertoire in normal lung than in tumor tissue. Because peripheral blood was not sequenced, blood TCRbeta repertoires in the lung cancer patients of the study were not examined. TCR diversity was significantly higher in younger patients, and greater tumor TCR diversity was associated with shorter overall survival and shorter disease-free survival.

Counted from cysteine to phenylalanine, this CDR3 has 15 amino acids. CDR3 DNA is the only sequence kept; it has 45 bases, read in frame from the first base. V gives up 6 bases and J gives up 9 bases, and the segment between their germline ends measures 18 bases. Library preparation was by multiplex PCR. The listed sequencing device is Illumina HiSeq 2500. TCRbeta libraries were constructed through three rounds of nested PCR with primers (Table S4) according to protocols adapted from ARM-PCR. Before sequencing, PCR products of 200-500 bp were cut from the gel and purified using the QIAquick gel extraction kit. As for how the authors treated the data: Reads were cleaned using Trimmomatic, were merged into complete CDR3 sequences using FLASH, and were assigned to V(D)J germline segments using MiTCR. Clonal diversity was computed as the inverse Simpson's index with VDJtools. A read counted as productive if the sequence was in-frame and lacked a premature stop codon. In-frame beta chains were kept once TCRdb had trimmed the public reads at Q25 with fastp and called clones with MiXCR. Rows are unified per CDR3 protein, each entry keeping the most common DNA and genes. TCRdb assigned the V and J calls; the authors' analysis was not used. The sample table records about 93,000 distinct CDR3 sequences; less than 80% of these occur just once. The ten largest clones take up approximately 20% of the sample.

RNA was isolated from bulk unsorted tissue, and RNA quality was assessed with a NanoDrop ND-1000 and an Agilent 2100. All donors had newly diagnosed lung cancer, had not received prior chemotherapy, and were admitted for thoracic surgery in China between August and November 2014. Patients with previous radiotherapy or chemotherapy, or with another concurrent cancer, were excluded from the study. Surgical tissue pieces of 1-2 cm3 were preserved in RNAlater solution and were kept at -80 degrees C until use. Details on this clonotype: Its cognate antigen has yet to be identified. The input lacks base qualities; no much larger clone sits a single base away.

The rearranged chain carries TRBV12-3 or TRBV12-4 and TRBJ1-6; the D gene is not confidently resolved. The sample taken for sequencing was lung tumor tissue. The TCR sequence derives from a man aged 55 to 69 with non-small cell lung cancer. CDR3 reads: CASSLLGSKGSPLHF. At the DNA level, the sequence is TGTGCCAGCAGCTTATTGGGGAGTAAAGGTTCACCCCTCCACTTT.